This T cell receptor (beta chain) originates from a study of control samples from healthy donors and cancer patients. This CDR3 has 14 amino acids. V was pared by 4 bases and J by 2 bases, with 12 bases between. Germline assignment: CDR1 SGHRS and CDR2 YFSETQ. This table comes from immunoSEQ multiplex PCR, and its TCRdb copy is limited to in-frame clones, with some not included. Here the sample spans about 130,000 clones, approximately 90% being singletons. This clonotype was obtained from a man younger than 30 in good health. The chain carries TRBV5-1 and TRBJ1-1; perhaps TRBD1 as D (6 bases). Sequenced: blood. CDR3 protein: CASSELTGNTEAFF. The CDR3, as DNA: TGCGCCAGCAGCGAACTGACAGGAAACACTGAAGCTTTCTTT. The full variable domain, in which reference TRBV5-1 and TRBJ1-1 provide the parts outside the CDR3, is KAGVTQTPRYLIKTRGQQVTLSCSPISGHRSVSWYQQTPGQGLQFLFEYFSETQRNKGNFPGRFSGRQFSNSRSEMNVSTLELGDSALYLCASSELTGNTEAFFGQGTRLTVV.